This T cell receptor (beta chain) was obtained from a study of vaccination effects on CD4 cells after COVID-19. Study at large: ViraFEST expansion of antigen-specific CD4+ T cells with viral peptide pools preceded sequencing.

The data were produced by immunoSEQ multiplex PCR, yet TCRdb's version contains in-frame clones alone and is incomplete. Here the sample spans under 50,000 clones, roughly 72% being singletons. Culture proceeded for more than nine days, and CD4+ T cells were then isolated. The person acquired a PCR-confirmed SARS-CoV-2 infection between March and December 2020. Replacing half the medium with IL-2 medium was done on days 3 and 7. Details on this clone: Antigen specificity is unknown.

Findings and limits, study-wide: By a late point after vaccination, infection- and vaccine-induced clones had shrunk markedly through clonal contraction.

Sequenced here: CD4+ T cells from PBMCs cultured without peptide, sampled before COVID-19 vaccination. The sequence derives from a human donor who had a prior SARS-CoV-2 infection.

CDR3 in amino acids: CASSFGGGNGYTF. As DNA, the CDR3 is TGCGCCAGCAGTTTTGGAGGGGGCAATGGCTACACCTTC. The rearrangement uses TRBV5-1 and TRBJ1-2; 7 nucleotides line up with TRBD1. The length of the CDR3 is 13 residues. Germline V gene lookup returns CDR1 SGHRS and CDR2 YFSETQ. The ends lost 5 bases at V and 6 bases at J; junction bases unmatched: 7.